This is a list of T cell receptor beta chains from one sample in a study of blood T cell repertoires in COVID-19. Only in-frame clones appear in the TCRdb table, and some are missing; sequencing was by immunoSEQ multiplex PCR. The table has a few hundred thousand clones, about 89% seen once. Specimen: peripheral blood. The receptors shown here come from a young woman with COVID-19, enrolled during active disease. Both conserved end residues are part of each CDR3. A D gene is named only where the DNA matches it firmly. A clone size is listed for some rows: how often the clone was seen (once, few, many), or a class if it is expanded.

d_gene	v_gene	abundance	j_gene	CDR3nt	CDR3aa
TRBD1	TRBV5-1	-	TRBJ2-3	TGCGCCAGCAGCTTGGAGGGACAGGAGAACACAGATACGCAGTATTTT	CASSLEGQENTDTQYF
-	TRBV3-1/TRBV3-2	-	TRBJ1-1	TGTGCCAGCAGCCGCCAGGGGCCGAACACTGAAGCTTTCTTT	CASSRQGPNTEAFF
TRBD1	TRBV12-5	-	TRBJ2-5	TGTGCTAGTGGTCCGCAAAGGGACAGGGCCCGCCAAGAGACCCAGTACTTC	CASGPQRDRARQETQYF
-	TRBV7-2	-	TRBJ2-5	TGTGCCAGCAGCCGTGGGAGGGAGACCCAGTACTTC	CASSRGRETQYF
TRBD2	TRBV5-6	-	TRBJ2-3	TGTGCCAGCAGCCCCAGACTAGCGGGGTCCGATACGCAGTATTTT	CASSPRLAGSDTQYF
TRBD1	TRBV11-3	-	TRBJ2-5	TGTGCCAGCAGCCCAGGGGGGACCCAGTACTTC	CASSPGGTQYF
TRBD1	TRBV6-4	few	TRBJ1-6	TGTGCCGACGTCCCGGGACAGACTAATTCACCCCTCCACTTT	CADVPGQTNSPLHF
TRBD1	TRBV7-9	-	TRBJ1-2	TGTGCCAGCAGCATCGGGACAGGTTACTATGGCTACACCTTC	CASSIGTGYYGYTF
TRBD1	TRBV5-4	-	TRBJ1-3	TGTGCCAGCAGCTCCCGGGACAGCTCTGGAAACACCATATATTTT	CASSSRDSSGNTIYF
TRBD2	TRBV10-1	few	TRBJ2-1	TGCGCCAGCAGTGAGGCGGGAGGGCCCAATGAGCAGTTCTTC	CASSEAGGPNEQFF
TRBD1	TRBV28	-	TRBJ1-6	TGTGCCAACCAACAGGGGTGGAATTCACCCCTCCACTTT	CANQQGWNSPLHF
-	TRBV11-3	-	TRBJ2-5	TGTGCCAGCAGCCGGGGGGCCTACCAAGAGACCCAGTACTTC	CASSRGAYQETQYF
TRBD1	TRBV19	-	TRBJ1-5	TGTGCCAGTAGCCCTGGGACAGGGGGAGGTCAGCCCCAGCATTTT	CASSPGTGGGQPQHF
TRBD2	TRBV5-1	-	TRBJ2-7	TGCGCCAGCAGCGAGGGACTAGCGGGGGGGCCCCACGAGCAGTACTTC	CASSEGLAGGPHEQYF
-	TRBV11-2	-	TRBJ1-1	TGTGCCAGCAGCTTAGATAAGGGGTACACTGAAGCTTTCTTT	CASSLDKGYTEAFF
TRBD1	TRBV5-1	-	TRBJ2-7	TGCGCCAGCAGCTCGGGTCGGGACAGGGCGACCTACGAGCAGTACTTC	CASSSGRDRATYEQYF
-	TRBV2	-	TRBJ1-6	TGTGCCAGCAGGCTCGGGACCGGGGGGAATTCACCCCTCCACTTT	CASRLGTGGNSPLHF
TRBD2	TRBV7-8	-	TRBJ2-2	TGTGCCAGCAGCTTAGGACTTGCGCGGGGGGGCCGAACCGGGGAGCTGTTTTTT	CASSLGLARGGRTGELFF
TRBD1	TRBV2	-	TRBJ1-2	TGTGCCAGCAGCGGGACAGGGGGCGGCTACACCTTC	CASSGTGGGYTF
-	TRBV21-1	once	TRBJ1-2	TGTGCCAGCAGCAAACCAACTCAAGACAAGGAGGTCTGGTATGGCTACACCTTC	CASSKPTQDKEVWYGYTF
TRBD2	TRBV6-2/TRBV6-3	-	TRBJ2-2	TGTGCCAGCAGCCCGACACGCAGGGGGCTATTAACTAGCGGGAGGAACAGTTCCGGGGAGCTGTTTTTT	CASSPTRRGLLTSGRNSSGELFF
-	TRBV2	-	TRBJ2-5	TGTGCCAGCGGTGGGCGGAATCTGGAGACCCAGTACTTC	CASGGRNLETQYF
-	TRBV13	once	TRBJ1-6	TGTGCCAGCAGCTTAAGTAGGAGGCGGCAAGTTAATTCACCCCTCCACTTT	CASSLSRRRQVNSPLHF
-	TRBV6-5	-	TRBJ1-5	TGTGCCAGCAGTTACTCCATGGGAGCGGGCCAGCCCCAGCATTTT	CASSYSMGAGQPQHF
TRBD1	TRBV7-2	-	TRBJ1-3	TGTGCCAGCAGCATTACAGGGGGCAGATCTGGAAACACCATATATTTT	CASSITGGRSGNTIYF
-	TRBV5-4	-	TRBJ2-5	TGTGCCAGCAGCTTGACCGGAGAAGAGACCCAGTACTTC	CASSLTGEETQYF
TRBD2	TRBV24-1	-	TRBJ2-1	TGTGCCACCAGTGACTCACGGGCTAGCGGGAGTAAGGGGTTCTACAATGAGCAGTTCTTC	CATSDSRASGSKGFYNEQFF
TRBD1	TRBV10-2	-	TRBJ2-7	TGCGCCAGCAGCGGGACAGGGGGTTCCTACGAGCAGTACTTC	CASSGTGGSYEQYF
TRBD2	TRBV4-1	-	TRBJ2-4	TGCGCCAGCAGCCAAGAGTCAGTGGCGGGAGTACCCAAAAACATTCAGTACTTC	CASSQESVAGVPKNIQYF
-	TRBV27	-	TRBJ1-5	TGTGCCAGCAGTTTATCTTCGGGGGGTCAGCCCCAGCATTTT	CASSLSSGGQPQHF
-	TRBV27	-	TRBJ2-5	TGTGCCAGCAGTTTTCAGGAGACCCAGTACTTC	CASSFQETQYF
-	TRBV14	-	TRBJ2-1	TGTGCCAGCAGCCAAGTAAGGCTCATTAGCGGAGCCTTAAATGAGCAGTTCTTC	CASSQVRLISGALNEQFF
-	TRBV2	-	TRBJ2-5	TGTGCCAGCCGAGAAATAAACCAAGAGACCCAGTACTTC	CASREINQETQYF
-	TRBV19	-	TRBJ1-2	TGTGCCAGTAGTATACTCCGTTATGGCTACACCTTC	CASSILRYGYTF
-	TRBV5-5	-	TRBJ1-1	TGTGCCAGCACCTGGGAGGGGAACACTGAAGCTTTCTTT	CASTWEGNTEAFF
-	TRBV5-1	-	TRBJ2-5	TGCGCCAGCAGCTTCGGTTCTAGGGAGACCCAGTACTTC	CASSFGSRETQYF
TRBD1	TRBV11-2	-	TRBJ2-4	TGTGCCAGCAGCGCTACAGGGGTGGGCGAAAACATTCAGTACTTC	CASSATGVGENIQYF
-	TRBV5-1	-	TRBJ2-7	TGCGCCAGCAGCTTAACGGGGGGCACCTACGAGCAGTACTTC	CASSLTGGTYEQYF
TRBD2	TRBV11-2	-	TRBJ2-3	TGTGCCAGCAGCCCCGGACTAGCGGGAGGGAACACAGATACGCAGTATTTT	CASSPGLAGGNTDTQYF
-	TRBV12-5	-	TRBJ1-1	TGTGCTAGTGGTTTTGATGGGGGGGCTGAAGCTTTCTTT	CASGFDGGAEAFF
-	TRBV7-9	-	TRBJ2-5	TGTGCCAGCAGCTACCTAAGCCCCAATCTCCAGTACTTC	CASSYLSPNLQYF
-	TRBV24-1	-	TRBJ2-1	TGTGCCACCAGTACCACCGGGAGTAGGTACAATGAGCAGTTCTTC	CATSTTGSRYNEQFF
TRBD1	TRBV4-3	-	TRBJ1-2	TGCGCCAGCAGCCAAGATTTGACAGGGACTTACTATGGCTACACCTTC	CASSQDLTGTYYGYTF
-	TRBV7-9	-	TRBJ2-3	TGTGCCAGCAGCTTAGGGAGACGTACAGATACGCAGTATTTT	CASSLGRRTDTQYF
-	TRBV2	-	TRBJ2-2	TGTGCCAGCAGCTTGGGGGGGGCGTCTAACACCGGGGAGCTGTTTTTT	CASSLGGASNTGELFF
TRBD1	TRBV9	few	TRBJ2-3	TGTGCCAGCAGCAAAGGGACAGATGTAGATACGCAGTATTTT	CASSKGTDVDTQYF
-	TRBV10-3	-	TRBJ2-1	TGTGCCATCAGCGCGGGGGCAGCCTACAATGAGCAGTTCTTC	CAISAGAAYNEQFF
TRBD1	TRBV13	-	TRBJ2-5	TGTGCCAGCAGCTCAAGGGGACAGGGGAACCAAGAGACCCAGTACTTC	CASSSRGQGNQETQYF
-	TRBV21-1	-	TRBJ2-5	TGTGCCAGTAACCGACGGACAGATTTCCAAGAGACCCAGTACTTC	CASNRRTDFQETQYF
TRBD1	TRBV6-2/TRBV6-3	-	TRBJ1-6	TGTGCCAGCAGCCCTCCCCCGGGACAGGAAAGGAATTCACCCCTCCACTTT	CASSPPPGQERNSPLHF
TRBD2	TRBV30	many	TRBJ2-1	TGTGCCTGGAGTGTACCTAGCGGGAGGCGGAGTGAGCAGTTCTTC	CAWSVPSGRRSEQFF
TRBD1	TRBV2	-	TRBJ2-7	TGTGCCAGCAGTGAGAGGGGGACAGGATTTTACGAGCAGTACTTC	CASSERGTGFYEQYF
TRBD1	TRBV18	-	TRBJ2-5	TGTGCCAGCTCCCAAGGACAGGGGGCGGCCGGGGAGACCCAGTACTTC	CASSQGQGAAGETQYF
TRBD2	TRBV10-3	-	TRBJ2-1	TGTGCCATCGGCTTGACTAGCGGGTCCTCCTACAATGAGCAGTTCTTC	CAIGLTSGSSYNEQFF
-	TRBV3-1/TRBV3-2	-	TRBJ2-1	TGTGCCAGCAGCCAAGATTCGTGGGCGGGCCTAACCTACAATGAGCAGTTCTTC	CASSQDSWAGLTYNEQFF
TRBD1	TRBV19	-	TRBJ1-1	TGTGCCAGTAGTAGGGGACAGGGTTTAGCTGAAGCTTTCTTT	CASSRGQGLAEAFF
TRBD1	TRBV2	-	TRBJ1-5	TGTGCCAGCAGTGAAGGGACAGGGGTGGGCAATCAGCCCCAGCATTTT	CASSEGTGVGNQPQHF
TRBD1	TRBV24-1	-	TRBJ1-1	TGTGCCACCTCAACAGGGGGGAACACTGAAGCTTTCTTT	CATSTGGNTEAFF